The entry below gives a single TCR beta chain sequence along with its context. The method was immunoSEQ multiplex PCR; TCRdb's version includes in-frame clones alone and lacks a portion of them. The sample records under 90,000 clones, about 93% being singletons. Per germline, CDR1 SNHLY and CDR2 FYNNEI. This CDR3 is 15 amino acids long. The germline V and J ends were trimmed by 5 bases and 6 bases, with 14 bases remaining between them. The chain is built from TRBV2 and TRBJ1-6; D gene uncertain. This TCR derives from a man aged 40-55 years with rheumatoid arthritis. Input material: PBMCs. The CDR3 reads CASSPARTSNSPLHF. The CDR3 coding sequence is TGTGCCAGCAGTCCTGCCCGGACCAGTAATTCACCCCTCCACTTT.